The 6 T cell receptor beta chains reported below all come from one sample, sequenced in a study of cytomegalovirus exposure and HLA in healthy donors. PCR employed 60 Vbeta and 13 Jbeta primers. TCRdb keeps only in-frame clones here, not all; method: immunoSEQ multiplex PCR. Of 200,000 to 250,000 clones listed, about 80% are singletons. The sequenced sample consisted of PBMCs. Source of these receptors: a woman between 55 and 75 years old in good health and CMV-seropositive.

The V call is TRBV9, the J call TRBJ2-7, with 8 nucleotides matching TRBD2. CDR3 length equals 15 residues. Losses at the gene ends were 3 bases for V and 5 bases for J; bases not matched to a gene: 10. Germline-derived CDR1 and CDR2 are SGDLS and YYNGEE. DNA of the CDR3: TGTGCCAGCAGCGAGAGCGCGGGGGGAGGGAACGAGCAGTACTTC. Residues: CASSESAGGGNEQYF.

In this sample, this clone turned up once. The rearrangement links TRBV18 to TRBJ1-4; TRBD1 aligns across 8 bases. The V gene end was trimmed by 1 base and the J gene end by 4 bases; junction bases not matched to a gene: 2. Germline V gene sequence: CDR1 KGHSH, CDR2 LQKENI. The CDR3 contains 15 residues. The CDR3 sequence is CASSPLTGGNEKLFF. The CDR3 DNA reads as TGTGCCAGCTCACCACTTACAGGGGGTAATGAAAAACTGTTTTTT.

This chain uses TRBV7-2 with TRBJ1-2, with D perhaps TRBD1 (6 bases). Germline loops: CDR1 SGHTA, CDR2 FQGNSA. V gave up 5 bases and J gave up 1 base, with 11 bases separating them. The CDR3 has 14 amino acids. This CDR3 is CASSRQEVNYGYTF. CDR3 DNA sequence: TGTGCCAGCAGCAGACAGGAGGTTAACTATGGCTACACCTTC.

The rearrangement uses TRBV7-2 and TRBJ2-7, with D possibly matching TRBD2 (5 bases). The V end was cut by 2 bases, the J end by 3 bases, with 11 bases between. CDR3 length equals 14 residues. Germline V gives CDR1 SGHTA, CDR2 FQGNSA. CDR3 in amino acids: CASSLSGKNYEQYF. DNA of the CDR3: TGTGCCAGCAGCTTAAGCGGCAAGAACTACGAGCAGTACTTC.

This clone was observed a few times. The V gene is TRBV7-9, the J gene TRBJ2-7, with 8 bases fitting TRBD2. CDR3 size: 17 residues. The germline gives CDR1 SEHNR, CDR2 FQNEAQ (reference sequence). The J segment lost 0 bases and the V segment lost 3 bases, leaving 10 bases of the junction unmatched. The CDR3 DNA sequence: TGTGCCAGCAGCTTGAGTCTAGCGGGCTACAGCTCCTACGAGCAGTACTTC. This gives the protein CASSLSLAGYSSYEQYF. Full variable domain (remainder filled in from reference TRBV7-9 and TRBJ2-7): DTGVSQNPRHKITKRGQNVTFRCDPISEHNRLYWYRQTLGQGPEFLTYFQNEAQLEKSRLLSDRFSAERPKGSFSTLEIQRTEQGDSAMYLCASSLSLAGYSSYEQYFGPGTRLTVT.

The rearrangement links TRBV6-5 to TRBJ2-7; weak D call: TRBD1 (7 bases). Trimming took 8 bases from V and 2 from J, leaving 10 bases between them. Per the germline V gene, CDR1 is MNHEY and CDR2 is SVGAGI. This CDR3 has 12 amino acids. The chain's CDR3 is CASGGGTYEQYF. In nucleotides, the CDR3 is TGTGCCAGCGGAGGGGGCACCTACGAGCAGTACTTC.